Below are 28 T cell receptor beta chains sequenced from a single sample in a study of blood T cell repertoires in COVID-19. Profiling relied on immunoSEQ multiplex PCR, and the TCRdb table lists in-frame clones only, not all of them. The table records some 130,000 clones, about 78% of them present only once. Sequencing was performed on peripheral blood. Source of these receptors: a man between 60 and 70 years old who had recovered from COVID-19.

Here the CDR3 DNA reads TGTGCCAGCAGTCCACAGGGGAACACTGAAGCTTTCTTT. Amino acids: CASSPQGNTEAFF. The chain combines TRBV18 with TRBJ1-1; D possibly corresponds to TRBD1 (6 bases). The germline V gene encodes CDR1 KGHSH and CDR2 LQKENI. The CDR3 has 13 residues. The V end lost 8 bases, the J end lost 1 base, and 11 bases lay between the germline ends.

V and J are TRBV16 and TRBJ2-4; 7 positions match TRBD1. CDR1 KGHSY and CDR2 FQNENV come from the germline V gene. The J segment lost 1 base and the V segment lost 2 bases, leaving 2 bases of the junction unmatched. The CDR3 totals 15 residues. The CDR3 DNA reads as TGTGCCAGCAGCCAAGACAGGGCGGCCAAAAACATTCAGTACTTC. Its translation is CASSQDRAAKNIQYF.

V gene TRBV7-3 combines with J gene TRBJ2-1; 8 bases line up with TRBD2. Germline CDR1 and CDR2: SGHTA and FQGTGA. Trimming removed 4 bases from V and 5 bases from J; junction bases left unmatched: 4. This CDR3 has 14 residues. The chain's CDR3 is CASSSGGLNNEQFF. The CDR3 region has the DNA TGTGCCAGCAGCTCGGGGGGGCTAAACAATGAGCAGTTCTTC.

This clone was seen a few times. This chain uses TRBV7-9 with TRBJ2-1, with a weak D call TRBD2 (5 bases). Germline lookup yields CDR1 SEHNR and CDR2 FQNEAQ (reference sequence). This CDR3 spans 14 amino acids. The V end lost 9 bases, the J end lost 5 bases, and 17 bases lay between the germline ends. CDR3 region: CASGGPSSHNEQFF. In DNA form, the CDR3 reads TGTGCCAGTGGAGGACCTAGCAGCCACAATGAGCAGTTCTTC.

This CDR3 is CASSQAQGRSPLHF. CDR3 nucleotides: TGTGCCAGCAGCCAAGCACAGGGAAGATCACCCCTCCACTTT. The chain recombines TRBV3-1 (or the pseudogene TRBV3-2) with TRBJ1-6; D may be TRBD1 (6 bases). Germline loops: CDR1 LGHDT, CDR2 YNNKEL (reference sequence). This CDR3 spans 14 amino acids. Trimming took 1 base from V and 10 from J, leaving 11 bases between them.

The V and J genes are TRBV4-3 and TRBJ2-3, with D tentatively TRBD2 (6 bases). The CDR3 is 15 amino acids. Germline loops: CDR1 LGHNA, CDR2 YSLEER. Trimming removed 0 bases at V and 4 bases at J, with 11 bases between. In DNA, the CDR3 is TGCGCCAGCAGCCAAGACCCAGGAGGGTCAGATACGCAGTATTTT. Its protein is CASSQDPGGSDTQYF.

V gene TRBV27 combines with J gene TRBJ2-1; 14 bases agree with TRBD2. Germline V lookup: CDR1 MNHEY, CDR2 SMNVEV (reference sequence). With 2 bases clipped from V and 8 bases from J, the junction kept 11 bases outside the gene matches. The CDR3 loop spans 18 amino acids. The CDR3 DNA reads TGTGCCAGCAGTTTAGAAGGACTAGCGGGAGGTTATCTGCATGAGCAGTTCTTC. Amino acid sequence: CASSLEGLAGGYLHEQFF.

This clone has a handful of counts. The J gene is TRBJ1-5, the V gene TRBV28; TRBD1 matches at 8 bases. Germline V gives CDR1 MDHEN, CDR2 SYDVKM. The CDR3 loop spans 16 amino acids. V shed 1 base and J 3 bases; nucleotides not matched to a gene: 5. The chain's CDR3 is CASSLSTGAVNQPQHF. The CDR3 nucleotides read TGTGCCAGCAGTTTATCGACAGGGGCGGTCAATCAGCCCCAGCATTTT.

V and J are TRBV7-2 and TRBJ2-1, with a weak D call TRBD2 (5 bases). CDR3 length: 11 residues. CDR1 and CDR2 (germline): SGHTA, FQGNSA. V dropped 10 bases and J dropped 4 bases, with 8 bases sitting between them. CDR3 sequence reads: CATGLYNEQFF. The CDR3 DNA sequence: TGTGCCACTGGACTGTACAATGAGCAGTTCTTC. Filled out from reference TRBV7-2 and TRBJ2-1, the complete variable domain reads GAGVSQSPSNKVTEKGKDVELRCDPISGHTALYWYRQSLGQGLEFLIYFQGNSAPDKSGLPSDRFSAERTGGSVSTLTIQRTQQEDSAVYLCATGLYNEQFFGPGTRLTVL.

The rearrangement uses TRBV7-9 and TRBJ1-5, with D possibly being TRBD1 (5 bases). Germline-derived CDR1 and CDR2 are SEHNR and FQNEAQ (reference sequence). V shed 5 bases and J shed 7 bases, with 9 bases lying between them. CDR3 length equals 12 residues. The CDR3 here is CASSAWGQPQHF. The DNA for the CDR3 is TGTGCCAGCAGCGCGTGGGGCCAGCCCCAGCATTTT. The full variable domain, completed using reference TRBV7-9 and TRBJ1-5, is DTGVSQNPRHKITKRGQNVTFRCDPISEHNRLYWYRQTLGQGPEFLTYFQNEAQLEKSRLLSDRFSAERPKGSFSTLEIQRTEQGDSAMYLCASSAWGQPQHFGDGTRLSIL.

The chain couples TRBV4-2 to TRBJ2-5, with 8 bases identical to TRBD2. This CDR3 comprises 17 residues. Germline values: CDR1 LGHNA, CDR2 YNFKEQ. Unmatched junction bases numbered 14, after V lost 4 bases and J lost 4 bases. DNA for the CDR3: TGTGCCAGCAGCCCCCTTCGAGCGGGAGAGGGGGGAGAGACCCAGTACTTC. Protein sequence: CASSPLRAGEGGETQYF.

The rearrangement joins TRBV29-1 to TRBJ2-1; 7 bases align to TRBD2. V lost 6 bases and J lost 0; bases outside the gene matches: 8. This CDR3 has 15 residues. In germline, CDR1 is SQVTM, CDR2 ANQGSEA. The CDR3 coding sequence is TGCAGCGTGGGGGGGTACCCGAGCTCCTACAATGAGCAGTTCTTC. Its protein is CSVGGYPSSYNEQFF.

This chain uses TRBV19 with TRBJ2-7, with TRBD1 identical over 8 bases. Germline loops: CDR1 LNHDA, CDR2 SQIVND (reference sequence). V lost 5 bases to trimming and J lost 4 bases; unmatched junction nucleotides: 7. This CDR3 has 14 amino acids. The CDR3 loop is CASSVDRGRYEQYF. The CDR3 nucleotides are TGTGCCAGTAGTGTCGACAGGGGAAGGTACGAGCAGTACTTC. Together with reference TRBV19 and TRBJ2-7, the CDR3 gives the full variable domain: DGGITQSPKYLFRKEGQNVTLSCEQNLNHDAMYWYRQDPGQGLRLIYYSQIVNDFQKGDIAEGYSVSREKKESFPLTVTSAQKNPTAFYLCASSVDRGRYEQYFGPGTRLTVT.

This clone was seen a few times. This chain joins TRBV6-2 or TRBV6-3 and TRBJ2-3; no clear D gene. Trimming shortened V by 0 bases and J by 4 bases, and 5 bases separated the two germline ends. CDR1 and CDR2 from the germline V gene are MNHEY and SVGEGT. The CDR3 sequence is 13 residues long. Here the CDR3 DNA reads TGTGCCAGCAGTTACTCACTCGCAGATACGCAGTATTTT. Protein sequence: CASSYSLADTQYF.

The chain carries TRBV20-1 and TRBJ1-1; no clear D gene. The V end lost 3 bases, the J end lost 1 base, and 6 bases lay between the germline ends. The CDR3 consists of 12 residues. CDR1 and CDR2 (germline): DFQATT, SNEGSKA (reference sequence). The CDR3 sequence: CSASSWNTEAFF. Written as DNA, the CDR3 is TGCAGTGCTAGTTCATGGAACACTGAAGCTTTCTTT.

This clone has only a few counts. The chain joins TRBV2 to TRBJ2-7; TRBD1 matches 10 bases. The CDR3 has 13 residues. The junction had 4 bases not matched to a gene; V was cut back by 9 bases and J by 2 bases. The germline CDR1 and CDR2 sequences are SNHLY and FYNNEI. The CDR3: CASRQGAPYEQYF. Written as DNA, the CDR3 is TGTGCCAGTCGACAGGGGGCGCCCTACGAGCAGTACTTC.

The CDR3 loop reads CASSPMGRLGQGREQYF. The CDR3 DNA sequence: TGTGCCAGCAGCCCTATGGGTCGTCTGGGACAGGGACGGGAGCAGTACTTC. The V gene is TRBV5-6, the J gene TRBJ2-7; 9 nucleotides align to TRBD1. In germline, CDR1 is SGHDT, CDR2 YYEEEE. The J segment lost 7 bases and the V segment lost 4 bases, leaving 18 bases of the junction unmatched. The CDR3 runs 17 residues.

This chain connects TRBV9 to TRBJ2-2; unclear D gene. Germline CDR1 reads SGDLS; CDR2 reads YYNGEE. The V gene lost 0 bases and the J gene lost 2 bases, with 5 bases spanning the gap. This CDR3 comprises 14 residues. In DNA form, the CDR3 reads TGTGCCAGCAGCGTAGAGCCCAACACCGGGGAGCTGTTTTTT. The encoded protein is CASSVEPNTGELFF. Supplemented by reference TRBV9 and TRBJ2-2, the full variable domain reads DSGVTQTPKHLITATGQRVTLRCSPRSGDLSVYWYQQSLDQGLQFLIQYYNGEERAKGNILERFSAQQFPDLHSELNLSSLELGDSALYFCASSVEPNTGELFFGEGSRLTVL.

This chain uses TRBV28 with TRBJ2-7, with D possibly being TRBD1 (6 bases). V was shortened by 3 bases and J by 2 bases, with 8 bases between the two germline ends. The CDR3 length is 13 residues. Germline CDR1 MDHEN, CDR2 SYDVKM. The CDR3 spells CASSLDRTYEQYF. The CDR3 DNA reads as TGTGCCAGCAGTTTGGACAGAACCTACGAGCAGTACTTC. Drawing the rest from reference TRBV28 and TRBJ2-7, the complete variable domain is DVKVTQSSRYLVKRTGEKVFLECVQDMDHENMFWYRQDPGLGLRLIYFSYDVKMKEKGDIPEGYSVSREKKERFSLILESASTNQTSMYLCASSLDRTYEQYFGPGTRLTVT.

V and J are TRBV18 and TRBJ2-2, with no clear D. The V end was cut by 3 bases, the J end by 1 base, with 3 bases between. There are 13 residues in the CDR3. Per germline, CDR1 KGHSH and CDR2 LQKENI. CDR3 bases: TGTGCCAGCTCACCCCAGAACACCGGGGAGCTGTTTTTT. Its protein product is CASSPQNTGELFF.

This sequence joins TRBV10-1 and TRBJ2-3; TRBD1 matches at 9 bases. The CDR3 has 18 residues. The ends lost 0 bases at V and 5 bases at J; junction bases unmatched: 12. CDR1 is WNHNN and CDR2 is SYGVQD in the germline V gene (reference sequence). The CDR3 nucleotides are TGCGCCAGCAGTGAGTCGGCGAGGGACAGGGAAGATATAGATACGCAGTATTTT. Translated: CASSESARDREDIDTQYF.

The CDR3 DNA sequence: TGTGCCAGCAGCCCCGCGACACCGTTCTATGGCTACACCTTC. It encodes CASSPATPFYGYTF. This chain joins TRBV5-5 and TRBJ1-2, with D uncertain. The CDR3 consists of 14 residues. The V end was cut by 4 bases, the J end by 4 bases, with 14 bases between. The V gene's germline CDR1 is SGHKS and CDR2 YYEKEE (reference sequence).

The gene calls are TRBV19 and TRBJ2-3, with 9 bases that match TRBD2. The CDR3 covers 17 residues. Per germline, CDR1 LNHDA and CDR2 SQIVND (reference sequence). J gave up 1 base and V 8 bases, and 13 bases lay outside the gene matches. The CDR3 region has the DNA TGTGCCAGTTGTGATAGAAGTAGCGGGGGAGGCACAGATACGCAGTATTTT. Protein: CASCDRSSGGGTDTQYF.

This rearrangement joins TRBV7-2 to TRBJ1-1; D is ambiguous. This CDR3 has 14 amino acids. V lost 0 bases, J lost 1 base, and 6 bases lay in between. CDR1 and CDR2 (germline): SGHTA, FQGNSA. In DNA, the CDR3 is TGTGCCAGCAGCTTAGCTGGCAGGAACACTGAAGCTTTCTTT. Protein sequence: CASSLAGRNTEAFF.

The V and J genes are TRBV6-5 and TRBJ2-7; 13 bases map to TRBD2. The CDR3 has 14 amino acids. V lost 6 bases, J lost 6 bases, and 5 bases stayed unmatched. In germline, CDR1 is MNHEY, CDR2 SVGAGI. The CDR3 DNA follows: TGTGCCAGCAGAGGACTAGCGGGAGTTGGCGAGCAGTACTTC. Encoded protein: CASRGLAGVGEQYF.

The chain couples TRBV5-5 to TRBJ1-2, with a possible D match to TRBD1 (6 bases). This CDR3 is built from 14 residues. Per germline, CDR1 SGHKS and CDR2 YYEKEE (reference sequence). Trimming stripped 3 bases from V and 2 bases from J, with 11 bases between. CDR3: CASSSRTANYGYTF. Here the CDR3 DNA reads TGTGCCAGCAGCTCTCGGACAGCCAACTATGGCTACACCTTC.

This clone appeared many times. V gene TRBV18 combines with J gene TRBJ2-3; perhaps TRBD2 as D (5 bases). The germline gives CDR1 KGHSH, CDR2 LQKENI. The CDR3 extends over 15 amino acids. The germline V and J ends were trimmed by 6 bases and 2 bases, with 15 bases remaining between them. CDR3 in amino acids: CASSPGVRVTDTQYF. CDR3 DNA: TGTGCCAGCTCCCCTGGGGTGAGGGTCACAGATACGCAGTATTTT.

This chain links TRBV5-5 with TRBJ1-6; a possible D gene is TRBD1 (5 bases). This CDR3 comprises 14 residues. Trimming stripped 3 bases from V and 7 bases from J, with 11 bases between. Germline CDR1 SGHKS, CDR2 YYEKEE (reference sequence). The CDR3 nucleotides read TGTGCCAGCAGCTCTGACAGCTTGAATTCACCCCTCCACTTT. Translated, it gives CASSSDSLNSPLHF.